This T cell receptor beta chain came from a study of cytomegalovirus exposure and HLA in healthy donors. Study-wide results and limits: Reported results showed that the classifier diagnosed cytomegalovirus status with high specificity and sensitivity. Some V segments (TRBV6-2 and TRBV6-3 among them) were excluded as indistinguishable.

This CDR3 has 15 amino acids. Trimming left V 0 bases short and J 8 bases short, with 13 bases between. Germline-derived CDR1 and CDR2 are MNHNS and SASEGT. Primers included in the PCR were 60 Vbeta and 13 Jbeta primers. Clones were sequenced by immunoSEQ multiplex PCR, and TCRdb holds only the in-frame ones, with some missing. The table has 150,000 to 180,000 clones, under 85% seen once; the top ten hold roughly 2.8%. Remarks on this clone: Antigen: not known.

Sequenced material: PBMCs. This rearrangement joins TRBV6-1 to TRBJ1-4; D unresolved. The receptor comes from a man aged 18 to 30 in good health and CMV-seronegative. CDR3 in amino acids: CASSEARGYLEKLFF. CDR3 nucleotide sequence: TGTGCCAGCAGTGAAGCTCGGGGTTATTTAGAAAAACTGTTTTTT.